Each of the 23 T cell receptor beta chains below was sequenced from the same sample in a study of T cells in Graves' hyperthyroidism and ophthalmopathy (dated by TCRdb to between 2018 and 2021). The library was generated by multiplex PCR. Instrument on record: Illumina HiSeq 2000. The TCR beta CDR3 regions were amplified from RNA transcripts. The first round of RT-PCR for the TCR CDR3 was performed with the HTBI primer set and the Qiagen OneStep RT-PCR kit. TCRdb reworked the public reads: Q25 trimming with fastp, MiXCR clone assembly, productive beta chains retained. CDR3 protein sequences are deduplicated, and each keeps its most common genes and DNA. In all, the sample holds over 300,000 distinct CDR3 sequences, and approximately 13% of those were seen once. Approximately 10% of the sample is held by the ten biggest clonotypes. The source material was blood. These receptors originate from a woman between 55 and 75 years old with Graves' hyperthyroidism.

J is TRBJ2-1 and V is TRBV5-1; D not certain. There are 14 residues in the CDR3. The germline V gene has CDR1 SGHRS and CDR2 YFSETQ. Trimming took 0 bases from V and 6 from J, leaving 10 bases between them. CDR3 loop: CASSLDPAVNEQFF. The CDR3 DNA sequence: TGCGCCAGCAGCTTGGACCCGGCAGTCAATGAGCAGTTCTTC.

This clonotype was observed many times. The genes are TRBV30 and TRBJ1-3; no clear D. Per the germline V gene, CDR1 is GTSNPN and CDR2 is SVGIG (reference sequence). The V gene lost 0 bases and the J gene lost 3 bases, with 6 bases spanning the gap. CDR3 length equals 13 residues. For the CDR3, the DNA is TGTGCCTGGAGTGTACTGCTTGGAAACACCATATATTTT. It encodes CAWSVLLGNTIYF.

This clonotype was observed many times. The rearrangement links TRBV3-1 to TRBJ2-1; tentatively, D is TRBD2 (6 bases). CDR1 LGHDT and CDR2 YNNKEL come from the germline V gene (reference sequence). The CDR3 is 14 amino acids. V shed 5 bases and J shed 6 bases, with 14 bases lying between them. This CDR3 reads CASSRGLRLNEQFF. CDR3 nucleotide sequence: TGTGCCAGCAGCAGGGGACTTCGACTCAATGAGCAGTTCTTC.

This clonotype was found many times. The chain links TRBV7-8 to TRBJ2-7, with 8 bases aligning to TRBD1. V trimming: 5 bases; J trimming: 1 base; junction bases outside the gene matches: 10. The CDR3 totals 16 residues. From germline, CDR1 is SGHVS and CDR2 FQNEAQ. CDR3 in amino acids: CASSLGPTGVSYEQYF. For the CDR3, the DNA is TGTGCCAGCAGCCTTGGGCCGACAGGGGTTTCCTACGAGCAGTACTTC. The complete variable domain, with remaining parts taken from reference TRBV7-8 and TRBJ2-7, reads GAGVSQSPRYKVAKRGQDVALRCDPISGHVSLFWYQQALGQGPEFLTYFQNEAQLDKSGLPSDRFFAERPEGSVSTLKIQRTQQEDSAVYLCASSLGPTGVSYEQYFGPGTRLTVT.

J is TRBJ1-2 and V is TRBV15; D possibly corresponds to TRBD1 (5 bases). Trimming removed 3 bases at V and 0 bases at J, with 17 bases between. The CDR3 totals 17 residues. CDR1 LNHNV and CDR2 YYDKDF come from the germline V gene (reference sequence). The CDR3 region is CATSSVGGEVSNYGYTF. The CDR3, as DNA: TGTGCCACCAGCAGTGTGGGGGGGGAGGTTTCTAACTATGGCTACACCTTC.

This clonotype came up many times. CDR3: CAISRTSGRSDEQFF. The CDR3 bases are TGTGCCATCAGCCGGACTAGCGGGAGGAGCGATGAGCAGTTCTTC. The chain combines TRBV10-3 with TRBJ2-1; 14 nucleotides align to TRBD2. The CDR3 loop spans 15 amino acids. V lost 6 bases and J lost 8; bases outside the gene matches: 6. Per germline, CDR1 ENHRY and CDR2 SYGVKD.

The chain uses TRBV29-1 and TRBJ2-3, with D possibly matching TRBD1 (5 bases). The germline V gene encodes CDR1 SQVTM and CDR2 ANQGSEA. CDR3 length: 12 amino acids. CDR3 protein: CTWGGSTDTQYF. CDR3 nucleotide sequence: TGCACCTGGGGCGGTAGCACAGATACGCAGTATTTT.

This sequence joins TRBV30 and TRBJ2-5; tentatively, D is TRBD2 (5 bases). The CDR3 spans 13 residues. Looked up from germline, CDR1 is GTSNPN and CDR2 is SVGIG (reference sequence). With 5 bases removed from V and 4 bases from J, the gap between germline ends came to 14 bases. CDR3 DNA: TGTGCCTGGCGGTTCTCGGGGAGAGAGACCCAGTACTTC. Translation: CAWRFSGRETQYF.

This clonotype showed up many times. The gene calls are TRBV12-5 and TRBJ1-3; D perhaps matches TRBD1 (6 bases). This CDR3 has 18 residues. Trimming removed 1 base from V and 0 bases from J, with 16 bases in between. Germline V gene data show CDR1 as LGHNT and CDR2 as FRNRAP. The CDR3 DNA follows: TGTGCTAGTGGTTTGGCCCTAACTGGGGGACACTCTGGAAACACCATATATTTT. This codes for CASGLALTGGHSGNTIYF.

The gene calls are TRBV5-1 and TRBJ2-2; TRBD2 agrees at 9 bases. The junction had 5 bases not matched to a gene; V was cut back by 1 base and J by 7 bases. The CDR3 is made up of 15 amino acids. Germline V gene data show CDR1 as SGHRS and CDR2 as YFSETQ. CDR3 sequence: CASSLTAGGRGELFF. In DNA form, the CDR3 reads TGCGCCAGCAGCTTGACGGCGGGAGGGCGCGGGGAGCTGTTTTTT. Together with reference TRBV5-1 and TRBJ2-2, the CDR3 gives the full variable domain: KAGVTQTPRYLIKTRGQQVTLSCSPISGHRSVSWYQQTPGQGLQFLFEYFSETQRNKGNFPGRFSGRQFSNSRSEMNVSTLELGDSALYLCASSLTAGGRGELFFGEGSRLTVL.

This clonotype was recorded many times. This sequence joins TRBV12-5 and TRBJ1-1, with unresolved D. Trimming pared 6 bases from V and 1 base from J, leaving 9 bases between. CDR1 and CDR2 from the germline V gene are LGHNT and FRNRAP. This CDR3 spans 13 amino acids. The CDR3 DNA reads TGTGCTAGTGGCAGTCGGGGGAACACTGAAGCTTTCTTT. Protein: CASGSRGNTEAFF.

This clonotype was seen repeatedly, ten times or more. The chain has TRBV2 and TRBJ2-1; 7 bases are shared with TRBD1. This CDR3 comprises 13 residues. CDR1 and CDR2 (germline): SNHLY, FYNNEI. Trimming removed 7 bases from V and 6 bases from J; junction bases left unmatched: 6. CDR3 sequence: CASTSAGGNEQFF. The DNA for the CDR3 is TGTGCCAGCACATCAGCAGGGGGCAATGAGCAGTTCTTC.

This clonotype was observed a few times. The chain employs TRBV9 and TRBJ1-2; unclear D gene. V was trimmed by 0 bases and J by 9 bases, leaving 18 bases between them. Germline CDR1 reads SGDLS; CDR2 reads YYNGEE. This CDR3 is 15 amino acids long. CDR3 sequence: CASSVATVTAERYTF. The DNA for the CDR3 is TGTGCCAGCAGCGTAGCTACAGTAACCGCTGAGCGCTACACCTTC.

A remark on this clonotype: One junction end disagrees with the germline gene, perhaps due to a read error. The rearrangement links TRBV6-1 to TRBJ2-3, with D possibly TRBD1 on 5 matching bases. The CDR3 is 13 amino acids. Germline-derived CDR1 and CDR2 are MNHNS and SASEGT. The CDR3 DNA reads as TGTGCCGGCAGACAGACGAGCACAGATACGCGGTATTTT. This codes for CAGRQTSTDTRYF.

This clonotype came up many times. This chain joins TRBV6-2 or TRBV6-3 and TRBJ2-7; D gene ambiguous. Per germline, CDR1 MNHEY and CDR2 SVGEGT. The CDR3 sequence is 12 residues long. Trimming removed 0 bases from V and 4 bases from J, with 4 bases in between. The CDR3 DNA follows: TGTGCCAGCAGTTACTCGGTATACGAGCAGTACTTC. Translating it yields CASSYSVYEQYF.

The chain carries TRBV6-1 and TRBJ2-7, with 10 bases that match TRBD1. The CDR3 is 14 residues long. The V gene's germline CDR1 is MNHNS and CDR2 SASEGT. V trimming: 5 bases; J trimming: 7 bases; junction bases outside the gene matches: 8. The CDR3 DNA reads TGTGCCAGCAGTCCTCCCGGGACAGGGGATGAGCAGTACTTC. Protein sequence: CASSPPGTGDEQYF.

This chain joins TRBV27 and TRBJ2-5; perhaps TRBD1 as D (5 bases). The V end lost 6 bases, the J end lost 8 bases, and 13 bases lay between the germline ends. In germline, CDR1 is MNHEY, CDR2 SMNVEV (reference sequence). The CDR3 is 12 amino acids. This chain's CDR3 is CASRAGMDTQYF. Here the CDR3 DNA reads TGTGCCAGCAGGGCAGGGATGGATACCCAGTACTTC.

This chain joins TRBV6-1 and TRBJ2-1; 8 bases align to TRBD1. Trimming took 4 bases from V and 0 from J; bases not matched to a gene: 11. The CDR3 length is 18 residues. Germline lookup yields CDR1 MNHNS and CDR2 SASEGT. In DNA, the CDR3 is TGTGCCAGCAGTGGGGGTTCAAGGACAGGGAGCTCCTACAATGAGCAGTTCTTC. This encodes CASSGGSRTGSSYNEQFF.

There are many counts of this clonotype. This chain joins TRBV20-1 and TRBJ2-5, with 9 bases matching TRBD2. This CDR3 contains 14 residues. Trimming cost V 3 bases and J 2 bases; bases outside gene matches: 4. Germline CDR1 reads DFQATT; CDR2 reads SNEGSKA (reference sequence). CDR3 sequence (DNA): TGCAGTGCTAGTCTAGCGGGAACTCAAGAGACCCAGTACTTC. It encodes CSASLAGTQETQYF.

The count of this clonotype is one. The CDR3 bases are TGTGCCAGCAGTTCAGGGGTTACCACCCTCCACTTT. Its protein is CASSSGVTTLHF. The gene calls are TRBV6-9 and TRBJ1-6, with a tentative D call TRBD1 (6 bases). Trimming cost V 4 bases and J 14 bases, with 12 bases left between them. The CDR3 totals 12 residues. Germline V CDR1 and CDR2: MNHGY, SVAAGI.

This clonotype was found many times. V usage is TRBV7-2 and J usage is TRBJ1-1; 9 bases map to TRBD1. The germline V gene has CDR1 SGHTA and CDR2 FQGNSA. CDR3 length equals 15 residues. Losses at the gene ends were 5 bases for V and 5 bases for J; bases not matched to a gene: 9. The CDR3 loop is CASSLSTGGLTEAFF. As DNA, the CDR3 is TGTGCCAGCAGCCTATCAACAGGGGGCCTGACTGAAGCTTTCTTT. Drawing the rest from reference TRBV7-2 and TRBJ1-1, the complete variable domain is GAGVSQSPSNKVTEKGKDVELRCDPISGHTALYWYRQSLGQGLEFLIYFQGNSAPDKSGLPSDRFSAERTGGSVSTLTIQRTQQEDSAVYLCASSLSTGGLTEAFFGQGTRLTVV.

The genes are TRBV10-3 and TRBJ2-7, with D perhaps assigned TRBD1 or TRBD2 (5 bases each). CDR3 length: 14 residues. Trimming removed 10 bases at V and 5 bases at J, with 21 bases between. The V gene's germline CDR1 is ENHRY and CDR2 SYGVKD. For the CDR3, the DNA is TGTGCCACCACGGGGACGGCTGCCCGGGACGAGCAGTACTTC. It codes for CATTGTAARDEQYF.

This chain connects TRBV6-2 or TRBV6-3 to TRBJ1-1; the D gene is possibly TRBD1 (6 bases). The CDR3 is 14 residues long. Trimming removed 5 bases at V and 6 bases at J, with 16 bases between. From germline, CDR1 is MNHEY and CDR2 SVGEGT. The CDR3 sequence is CASSPPRGGPEAFF. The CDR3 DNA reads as TGTGCCAGCAGTCCCCCTAGAGGGGGGCCTGAAGCTTTCTTT.